The entry below describes one T cell receptor beta chain. This sample stems from a study of blood T cell repertoires in COVID-19. As for the study in general: Acute and convalescent COVID-19 specimens originated in the United States, Italy and Spain. PBMCs, B-cell-depleted T cells, or T cells provided the cDNA or gDNA that made up the material.

In the authors' methods: Nucleated cell counts were estimated from reference gene primer amplification. Repertoires were generated with immunoSEQ multiplex PCR, while TCRdb's copy carries only in-frame clones and drops some. D and trimming come from the DNA, and the V and J calls and clone size come from that table. Of tens of thousands of clones detected, roughly 77% appear once; the ten largest clones hold about 24%. Germline values: CDR1 MNHEY, CDR2 SVGEGT. This CDR3 is 16 amino acids long. With V trimmed by 5 bases and J by 1 base, 10 bases remained unmatched. The sequence came from a human donor in a cohort sampled during active COVID-19. The chain uses TRBV6-2 or TRBV6-3 and TRBJ1-2; 7 bases agree with TRBD1. Material for sequencing was peripheral blood. CDR3 region: CASSGADRVFNYGYTF. The CDR3 region has the DNA TGTGCCAGCAGTGGAGCAGACAGGGTCTTTAACTATGGCTACACCTTC.